These T cell receptor beta chains were read from a single sample in a study of T cells in Graves' hyperthyroidism and ophthalmopathy. TCRdb reprocessed the multiplex PCR reads via MiXCR and lists one record per CDR3 protein. The repertoire includes about 400,000 distinct CDR3 sequences, over 11% of them detected once, and 25% to 30% sits in the top ten. Sequenced input: blood. The receptor source for this set is a middle-aged man with Graves' ophthalmopathy. Each CDR3 is given with its conserved first and last residue. The order of the fields is CDR3 protein, CDR3 DNA, J gene, clone size, V gene, D gene, CDR3 length. The D gene is left open where the match is weak. Only part of the rows carry a size: once, few, many, or a class if the clone is expanded.

CDR3aa: CASSLASGRARETQYF
CDR3nt: TGCGCCAGCAGCTTGGCAAGCGGGAGGGCCAGGGAGACCCAGTACTTC
j_gene: TRBJ2-5
abundance: -
v_gene: TRBV5-1
d_gene: TRBD2
len: 16

CDR3aa: CASSYSKGSSYEQYF
CDR3nt: TGTGCCAGCAGTTACTCAAAGGGTTCCTCCTACGAGCAGTACTTC
j_gene: TRBJ2-7
abundance: -
v_gene: TRBV6-5
d_gene: -
len: 15

CDR3aa: CASGKGQGSYNEQFF
CDR3nt: TGTGCTAGTGGTAAGGGACAGGGCTCCTACAATGAGCAGTTCTTC
j_gene: TRBJ2-1
abundance: few
v_gene: TRBV12-5
d_gene: TRBD1
len: 15

CDR3aa: CASSQAGGAQETQYF
CDR3nt: TGTGCCAGCAGTCAAGCGGGAGGGGCGCAAGAGACCCAGTACTTC
j_gene: TRBJ2-5
abundance: few
v_gene: TRBV12-3/TRBV12-4
d_gene: TRBD2
len: 15

CDR3aa: CASSELDRAAYEQYF
CDR3nt: TGTGCCAGCAGTGAATTGGACAGGGCGGCCTACGAGCAGTACTTC
j_gene: TRBJ2-7
abundance: many
v_gene: TRBV6-1
d_gene: TRBD1
len: 15

CDR3aa: CASSWKGRPPQETQYF
CDR3nt: TGTGCCAGCAGTTGGAAAGGACGGCCCCCACAAGAGACCCAGTACTTC
j_gene: TRBJ2-5
abundance: many
v_gene: TRBV6-1
d_gene: -
len: 16

CDR3aa: CASSSPDRGKDGELFF
CDR3nt: TGTGCCAGCAGCTCCCCGGACAGGGGGAAGGACGGGGAGCTGTTTTTT
j_gene: TRBJ2-2
abundance: -
v_gene: TRBV7-6
d_gene: TRBD1
len: 16

CDR3aa: CASSLLWDTQYF
CDR3nt: TGTGCCAGCAGCCTCTTGTGGGATACGCAGTATTTT
j_gene: TRBJ2-3
abundance: many
v_gene: TRBV2
d_gene: -
len: 12

CDR3aa: CASSVTSGITYEQYF
CDR3nt: TGTGCCAGCAGCGTAACTAGCGGGATTACCTACGAGCAGTACTTC
j_gene: TRBJ2-7
abundance: -
v_gene: TRBV14
d_gene: TRBD2
len: 15

CDR3aa: CASSLQSAGVLYEQYF
CDR3nt: TGTGCCAGCAGCCTCCAGTCTGCGGGAGTATTGTACGAGCAGTACTTC
j_gene: TRBJ2-7
abundance: many
v_gene: TRBV7-2
d_gene: TRBD2
len: 16

CDR3aa: CSARDGPVNTEAFF
CDR3nt: TGCAGTGCTAGAGATGGGCCAGTGAACACTGAAGCTTTCTTT
j_gene: TRBJ1-1
abundance: few
v_gene: TRBV20-1
d_gene: -
len: 14

CDR3aa: CASSGTGVTGELFF
CDR3nt: TGTGCCAGCAGCGGGACAGGGGTCACCGGGGAGCTGTTTTTT
j_gene: TRBJ2-2
abundance: many
v_gene: TRBV28
d_gene: TRBD1
len: 14

CDR3aa: CASSVGGLVLSAQYF
CDR3nt: TGTGCCAGCAGTGTGGGGGGACTAGTTTTGTCGGCCCAGTACTTC
j_gene: TRBJ2-5
abundance: few
v_gene: TRBV28
d_gene: TRBD2
len: 15

CDR3aa: CASRTNRGSNQPQHF
CDR3nt: TGTGCCAGCAGGACTAACAGGGGAAGCAATCAGCCCCAGCATTTT
j_gene: TRBJ1-5
abundance: few
v_gene: TRBV12-3/TRBV12-4
d_gene: TRBD1
len: 15

CDR3aa: CASSESSTGRGPFANTGELFF
CDR3nt: TGTGCCAGCAGTGAATCTTCGACTGGGCGGGGACCGTTCGCGAACACCGGGGAGCTGTTTTTT
j_gene: TRBJ2-2
abundance: many
v_gene: TRBV2
d_gene: -
len: 21

CDR3aa: CASTAWDRGLSKNIQYF
CDR3nt: TGTGCCAGCACCGCATGGGACAGGGGGCTGTCCAAAAACATTCAGTACTTC
j_gene: TRBJ2-4
abundance: few
v_gene: TRBV13
d_gene: TRBD1
len: 17

CDR3aa: CASSTYSGDGTEAFF
CDR3nt: TGTGCCAGTAGCACATACTCAGGGGATGGAACTGAAGCTTTCTTT
j_gene: TRBJ1-1
abundance: -
v_gene: TRBV19
d_gene: -
len: 15

CDR3aa: CASRQASSYEQYF
CDR3nt: TGTGCCAGCAGACAAGCCTCGTCCTACGAGCAGTACTTC
j_gene: TRBJ2-7
abundance: many
v_gene: TRBV11-2
d_gene: -
len: 13

CDR3aa: CASSQDRFVEQYF
CDR3nt: TGTGCCAGCAGCCAAGACAGGTTTGTGGAGCAGTACTTC
j_gene: TRBJ2-7
abundance: many
v_gene: TRBV3-1
d_gene: -
len: 13

CDR3aa: CASSLVGGIWDTQYF
CDR3nt: TGTGCCAGCAGCTTAGTCGGCGGAATATGGGATACGCAGTATTTT
j_gene: TRBJ2-3
abundance: many
v_gene: TRBV7-9
d_gene: -
len: 15

CDR3aa: CAWTEAGGQLDTQYF
CDR3nt: TGTGCCTGGACTGAAGCGGGAGGCCAACTAGATACGCAGTATTTT
j_gene: TRBJ2-3
abundance: many
v_gene: TRBV30
d_gene: TRBD2
len: 15

CDR3aa: CAISSAGAYEQFF
CDR3nt: TGTGCCATCAGCTCCGCGGGAGCCTATGAGCAGTTCTTC
j_gene: TRBJ2-1
abundance: many
v_gene: TRBV11-3
d_gene: TRBD2
len: 13

CDR3aa: CASSDPRAGNQPQHF
CDR3nt: TGTGCCAGCAGCGACCCCCGGGCCGGCAATCAGCCCCAGCATTTT
j_gene: TRBJ1-5
abundance: many
v_gene: TRBV7-8
d_gene: -
len: 15

CDR3aa: CASSLAPGLAGVGVDVDTQYF
CDR3nt: TGTGCCAGCAGCTTGGCCCCGGGACTAGCGGGAGTGGGGGTGGATGTCGATACGCAGTATTTT
j_gene: TRBJ2-3
abundance: -
v_gene: TRBV7-8
d_gene: TRBD2
len: 21

CDR3aa: CSARSWDRDTYEQYF
CDR3nt: TGCAGTGCTAGATCCTGGGACAGGGATACTTACGAGCAGTACTTC
j_gene: TRBJ2-7
abundance: many
v_gene: TRBV20-1
d_gene: TRBD1
len: 15

CDR3aa: CASSPFLGNPRQLFF
CDR3nt: TGTGCCAGCAGCCCCTTTTTGGGGAACCCGCGACAGCTGTTTTTT
j_gene: TRBJ2-2
abundance: few
v_gene: TRBV27
d_gene: -
len: 15

CDR3aa: CASSNKRVDTGELFF
CDR3nt: TGTGCCAGCAGCAACAAGCGGGTGGACACCGGGGAGCTGTTTTTT
j_gene: TRBJ2-2
abundance: -
v_gene: TRBV7-8
d_gene: -
len: 15

CDR3aa: CASSHQYEQYF
CDR3nt: TGTGCCAGCAGCCATCAGTACGAGCAGTACTTC
j_gene: TRBJ2-7
abundance: -
v_gene: TRBV3-1
d_gene: -
len: 11

CDR3aa: CASSSTLTGSEAFF
CDR3nt: TGTGCCAGCAGCTCCACCCTAACAGGAAGTGAAGCTTTCTTT
j_gene: TRBJ1-1
abundance: many
v_gene: TRBV7-6
d_gene: -
len: 14

CDR3aa: CASRKGDTEAFF
CDR3nt: TGTGCCAGCAGAAAGGGGGACACTGAAGCTTTCTTT
j_gene: TRBJ1-1
abundance: many
v_gene: TRBV2
d_gene: -
len: 12

CDR3aa: CASSPSGRASETQYF
CDR3nt: TGCGCCAGCAGCCCTAGCGGGAGGGCCTCTGAGACCCAGTACTTC
j_gene: TRBJ2-5
abundance: many
v_gene: TRBV4-1
d_gene: TRBD2
len: 15

CDR3aa: CSAGLEGYGYTF
CDR3nt: TGCAGCGCAGGATTGGAGGGCTATGGCTACACCTTC
j_gene: TRBJ1-2
abundance: few
v_gene: TRBV29-1
d_gene: -
len: 12

CDR3aa: CASSQGDRSIKIYGYTF
CDR3nt: TGTGCCAGCAGTCAAGGGGACAGGTCAATAAAGATCTATGGCTACACCTTC
j_gene: TRBJ1-2
abundance: few
v_gene: TRBV28
d_gene: TRBD1
len: 17

CDR3aa: CASSAGGSWGEQYF
CDR3nt: TGTGCCAGTAGCGCGGGAGGATCCTGGGGCGAGCAGTACTTC
j_gene: TRBJ2-7
abundance: -
v_gene: TRBV19
d_gene: TRBD2
len: 14

CDR3aa: CASSPFGTSGSTDTQYF
CDR3nt: TGTGCCAGCAGCCCATTCGGGACTAGCGGGAGCACAGATACGCAGTATTTT
j_gene: TRBJ2-3
abundance: few
v_gene: TRBV7-3
d_gene: TRBD2
len: 17

CDR3aa: CASSLGQPGVEKLFF
CDR3nt: TGTGCCAGCAGTTTGGGACAGCCCGGGGTTGAAAAACTGTTTTTT
j_gene: TRBJ1-4
abundance: many
v_gene: TRBV28
d_gene: TRBD1
len: 15

CDR3aa: CASSGGSGYEQYF
CDR3nt: TGTGCCAGCTCAGGAGGGAGCGGCTACGAGCAGTACTTC
j_gene: TRBJ2-7
abundance: few
v_gene: TRBV18
d_gene: -
len: 13

CDR3aa: CASSPQSGHSYNEQFF
CDR3nt: TGTGCCAGCAGCCCACAGAGCGGGCACTCCTACAATGAGCAGTTCTTC
j_gene: TRBJ2-1
abundance: many
v_gene: TRBV7-2
d_gene: -
len: 16

CDR3aa: CSVEDPTSGHYEQYF
CDR3nt: TGCAGCGTTGAAGACCCGACTAGCGGACACTACGAGCAGTACTTC
j_gene: TRBJ2-7
abundance: many
v_gene: TRBV29-1
d_gene: TRBD2
len: 15

CDR3aa: CASSPGQTAYEQYF
CDR3nt: TGTGCCAGCAGTCCCGGACAGACGGCCTACGAGCAGTACTTC
j_gene: TRBJ2-7
abundance: many
v_gene: TRBV2
d_gene: -
len: 14

CDR3aa: CTSSDFQGAIATNEKLFF
CDR3nt: TGTACCAGCAGTGATTTCCAGGGGGCGATTGCAACTAATGAAAAACTGTTTTTT
j_gene: TRBJ1-4
abundance: few
v_gene: TRBV6-1
d_gene: TRBD1
len: 18

CDR3aa: CSATSIRGSNQPQHF
CDR3nt: TGCAGTGCCACGTCGATTCGGGGTAGCAATCAGCCCCAGCATTTT
j_gene: TRBJ1-5
abundance: many
v_gene: TRBV20-1
d_gene: -
len: 15

CDR3aa: CASSQAGTGLTGTQYF
CDR3nt: TGTGCCAGCAGCCAAGCCGGGACAGGGTTGACAGGTACGCAGTATTTT
j_gene: TRBJ2-3
abundance: -
v_gene: TRBV11-1
d_gene: TRBD1
len: 16

CDR3aa: CASKLEGGSGFF
CDR3nt: TGTGCCAGCAAGTTAGAGGGAGGGTCCGGGTTCTTC
j_gene: TRBJ2-1
abundance: -
v_gene: TRBV2
d_gene: TRBD2
len: 12

CDR3aa: CASNPFVAGTFNEQFF
CDR3nt: TGTGCCAGCAACCCCTTCGTAGCGGGGACATTCAATGAGCAGTTCTTC
j_gene: TRBJ2-1
abundance: few
v_gene: TRBV7-6
d_gene: TRBD2
len: 16

CDR3aa: CASSVVFSGANVLTF
CDR3nt: TGTGCCAGCAGTGTTGTCTTCTCTGGGGCCAACGTCCTGACTTTC
j_gene: TRBJ2-6
abundance: -
v_gene: TRBV2
d_gene: -
len: 15